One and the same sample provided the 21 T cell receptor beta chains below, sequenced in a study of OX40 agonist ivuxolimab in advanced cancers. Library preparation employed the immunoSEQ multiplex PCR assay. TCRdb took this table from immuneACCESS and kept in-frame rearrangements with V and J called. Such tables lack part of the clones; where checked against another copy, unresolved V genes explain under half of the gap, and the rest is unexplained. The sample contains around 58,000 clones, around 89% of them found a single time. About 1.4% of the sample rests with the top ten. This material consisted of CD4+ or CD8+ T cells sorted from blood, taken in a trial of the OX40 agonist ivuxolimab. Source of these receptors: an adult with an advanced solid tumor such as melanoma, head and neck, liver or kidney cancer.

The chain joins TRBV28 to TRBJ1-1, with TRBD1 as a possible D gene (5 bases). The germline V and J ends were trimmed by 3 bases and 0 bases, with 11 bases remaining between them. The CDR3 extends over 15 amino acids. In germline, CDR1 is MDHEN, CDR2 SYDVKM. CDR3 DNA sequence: TGTGCCAGCAGTTTGTCGGACACTATGAACACTGAAGCTTTCTTT. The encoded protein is CASSLSDTMNTEAFF.

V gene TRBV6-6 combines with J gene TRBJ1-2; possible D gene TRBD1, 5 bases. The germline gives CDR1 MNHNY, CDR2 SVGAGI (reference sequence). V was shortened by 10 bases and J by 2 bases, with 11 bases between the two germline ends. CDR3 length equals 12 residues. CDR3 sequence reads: CATRGVNYGYTF. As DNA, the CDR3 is TGTGCCACCCGAGGGGTAAACTATGGCTACACCTTC.

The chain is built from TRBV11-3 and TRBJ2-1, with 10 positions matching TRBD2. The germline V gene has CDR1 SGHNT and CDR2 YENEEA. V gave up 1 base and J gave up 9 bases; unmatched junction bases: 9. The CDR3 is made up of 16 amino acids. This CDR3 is CASSLAGSGGAGEQFF. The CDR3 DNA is TGTGCCAGCAGCTTAGCCGGAAGCGGGGGGGCAGGTGAGCAGTTCTTC.

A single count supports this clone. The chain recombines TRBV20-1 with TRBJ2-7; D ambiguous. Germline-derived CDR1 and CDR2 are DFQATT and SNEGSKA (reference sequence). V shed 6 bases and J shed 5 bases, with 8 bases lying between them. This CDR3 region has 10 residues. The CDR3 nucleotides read TGCAGTGCCCCGAGAGACGAGCAGTACTTC. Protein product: CSAPRDEQYF.

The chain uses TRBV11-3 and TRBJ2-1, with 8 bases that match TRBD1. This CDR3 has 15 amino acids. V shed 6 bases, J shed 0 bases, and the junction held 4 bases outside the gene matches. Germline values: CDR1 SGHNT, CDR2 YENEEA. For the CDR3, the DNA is TGTGCCAGCAGTCGCACAGGGGGCTCCTACAATGAGCAGTTCTTC. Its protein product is CASSRTGGSYNEQFF.

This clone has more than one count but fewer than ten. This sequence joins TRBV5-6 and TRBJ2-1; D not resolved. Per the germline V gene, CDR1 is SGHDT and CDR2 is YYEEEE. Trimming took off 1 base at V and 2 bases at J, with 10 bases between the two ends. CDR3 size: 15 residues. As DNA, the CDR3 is TGTGCCAGCAGCTTGTTTAGGGAACCCTACAATGAGCAGTTCTTC. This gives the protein CASSLFREPYNEQFF.

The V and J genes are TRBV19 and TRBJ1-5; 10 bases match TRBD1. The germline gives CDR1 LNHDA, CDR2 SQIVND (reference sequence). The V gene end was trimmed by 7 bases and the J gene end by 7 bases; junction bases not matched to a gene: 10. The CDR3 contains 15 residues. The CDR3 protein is CASNRGQGKGQPQHF. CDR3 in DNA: TGTGCCAGTAATAGGGGACAGGGGAAAGGGCAGCCCCAGCATTTT.

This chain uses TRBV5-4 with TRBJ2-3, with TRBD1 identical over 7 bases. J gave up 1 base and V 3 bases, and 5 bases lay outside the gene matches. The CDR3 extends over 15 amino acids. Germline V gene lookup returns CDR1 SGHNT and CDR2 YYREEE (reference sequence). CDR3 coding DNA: TGTGCCAGCAGCTATGGACAGGCGGGCACAGATACGCAGTATTTT. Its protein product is CASSYGQAGTDTQYF.

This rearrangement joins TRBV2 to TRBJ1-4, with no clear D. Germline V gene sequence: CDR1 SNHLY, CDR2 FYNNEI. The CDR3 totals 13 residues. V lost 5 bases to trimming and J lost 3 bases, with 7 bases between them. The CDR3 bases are TGTGCCAGCAGTCCAAGCGCTAATGAAAAACTGTTTTTT. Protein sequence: CASSPSANEKLFF.

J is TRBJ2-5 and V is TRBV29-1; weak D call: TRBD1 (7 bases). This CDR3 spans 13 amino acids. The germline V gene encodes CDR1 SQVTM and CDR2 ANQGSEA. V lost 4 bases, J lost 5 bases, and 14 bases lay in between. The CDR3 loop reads CSVGQGRGETQYF. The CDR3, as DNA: TGCAGCGTTGGACAGGGACGGGGGGAGACCCAGTACTTC.

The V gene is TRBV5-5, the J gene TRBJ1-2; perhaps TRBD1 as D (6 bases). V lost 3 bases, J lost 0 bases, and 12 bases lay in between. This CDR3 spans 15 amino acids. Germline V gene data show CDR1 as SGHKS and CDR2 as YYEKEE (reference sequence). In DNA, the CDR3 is TGTGCCAGCAGCTCACAGGGAGTCCCTAACTATGGCTACACCTTC. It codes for CASSSQGVPNYGYTF. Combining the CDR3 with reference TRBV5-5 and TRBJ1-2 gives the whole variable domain DAGVTQSPTHLIKTRGQQVTLRCSPISGHKSVSWYQQVLGQGPQFIFQYYEKEERGRGNFPDRFSARQFPNYSSELNVNALLLGDSALYLCASSSQGVPNYGYTFGSGTRLTVV.

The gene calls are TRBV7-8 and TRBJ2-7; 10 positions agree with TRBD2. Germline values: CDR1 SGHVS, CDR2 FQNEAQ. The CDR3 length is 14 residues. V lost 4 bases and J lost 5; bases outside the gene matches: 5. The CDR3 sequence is CASSSGLASNEQYF. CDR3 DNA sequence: TGTGCCAGCAGCTCGGGACTAGCGAGCAACGAGCAGTACTTC.

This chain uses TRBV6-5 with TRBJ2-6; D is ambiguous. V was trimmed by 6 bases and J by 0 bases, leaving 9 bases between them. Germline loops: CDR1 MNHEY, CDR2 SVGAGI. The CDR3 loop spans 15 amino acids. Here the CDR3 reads CASSIMSSGANVLTF. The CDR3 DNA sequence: TGTGCCAGCAGCATCATGAGCTCTGGGGCCAACGTCCTGACTTTC.

The CDR3 region has the DNA TGCGCTTCGGAGACGAGAAGCGGGTCCAAAGGGTCCGGGGAGCTGTTTTTT. This encodes CASETRSGSKGSGELFF. The chain joins TRBV10-2 to TRBJ2-2; D is perhaps TRBD2 (6 bases). Germline assignment: CDR1 WSHSY and CDR2 SAAADI. The CDR3 loop spans 17 amino acids.

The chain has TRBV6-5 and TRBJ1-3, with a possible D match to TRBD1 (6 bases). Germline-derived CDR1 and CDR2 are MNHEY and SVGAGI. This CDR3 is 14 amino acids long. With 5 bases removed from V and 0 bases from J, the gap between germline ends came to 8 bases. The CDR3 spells CASSRGSSGNTIYF. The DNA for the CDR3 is TGTGCCAGCAGTAGGGGGAGCTCTGGAAACACCATATATTTT.

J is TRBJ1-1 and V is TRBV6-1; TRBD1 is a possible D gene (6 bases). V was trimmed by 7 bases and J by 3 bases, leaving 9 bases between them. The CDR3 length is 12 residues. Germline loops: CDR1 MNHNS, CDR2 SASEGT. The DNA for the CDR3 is TGTGCCAGCAAACAGGGTGACACTGAAGCTTTCTTT. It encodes CASKQGDTEAFF.

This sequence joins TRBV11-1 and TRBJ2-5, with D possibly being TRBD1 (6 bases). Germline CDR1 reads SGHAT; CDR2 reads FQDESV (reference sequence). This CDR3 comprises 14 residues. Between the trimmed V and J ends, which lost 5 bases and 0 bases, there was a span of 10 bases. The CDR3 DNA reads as TGTGCCAGCAGCCGGGACACGTACCAAGAGACCCAGTACTTC. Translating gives CASSRDTYQETQYF. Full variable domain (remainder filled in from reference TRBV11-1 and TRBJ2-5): EAEVAQSPRYKITEKSQAVAFWCDPISGHATLYWYRQILGQGPELLVQFQDESVVDDSQLPKDRFSAERLKGVDSTLKIQPAELGDSAMYLCASSRDTYQETQYFGPGTRLLVL.

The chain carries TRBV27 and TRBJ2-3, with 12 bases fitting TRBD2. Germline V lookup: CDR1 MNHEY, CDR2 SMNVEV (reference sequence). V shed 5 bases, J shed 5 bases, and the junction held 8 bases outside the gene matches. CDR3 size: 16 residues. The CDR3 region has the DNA TGTGCCAGCAGTCCCCGTTTACTAGCGGGGGGAGATACGCAGTATTTT. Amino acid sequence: CASSPRLLAGGDTQYF.

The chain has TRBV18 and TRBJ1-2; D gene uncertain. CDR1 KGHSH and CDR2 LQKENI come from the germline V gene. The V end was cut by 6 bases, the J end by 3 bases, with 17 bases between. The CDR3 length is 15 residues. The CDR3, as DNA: TGTGCCAGCTCCCCCTATGCAAAGGAGGACTATGGCTACACCTTC. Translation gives CASSPYAKEDYGYTF. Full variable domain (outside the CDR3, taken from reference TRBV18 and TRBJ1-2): NAGVMQNPRHLVRRRGQEARLRCSPMKGHSHVYWYRQLPEEGLKFMVYLQKENIIDESGMPKERFSAEFPKEGPSILRIQQVVRGDSAAYFCASSPYAKEDYGYTFGSGTRLTVV.

The CDR3 spells CASSLNQGADTQYF. DNA for the CDR3: TGTGCCAGCAGCTTAAACCAGGGAGCAGATACGCAGTATTTT. The rearrangement links TRBV11-1 to TRBJ2-3; D assignment may be TRBD1 or TRBD2 (5 bases each). V lost 2 bases to trimming and J lost 4 bases, with 10 bases between them. CDR1 SGHAT and CDR2 FQDESV come from the germline V gene (reference sequence). This CDR3 has 14 residues.

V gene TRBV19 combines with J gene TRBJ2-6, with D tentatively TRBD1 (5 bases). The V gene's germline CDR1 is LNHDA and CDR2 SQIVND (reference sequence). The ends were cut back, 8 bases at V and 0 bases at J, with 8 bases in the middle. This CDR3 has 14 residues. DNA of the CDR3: TGTGCCAGTGCCGACAGCTCTGGGGCCAACGTCCTGACTTTC. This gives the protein CASADSSGANVLTF.